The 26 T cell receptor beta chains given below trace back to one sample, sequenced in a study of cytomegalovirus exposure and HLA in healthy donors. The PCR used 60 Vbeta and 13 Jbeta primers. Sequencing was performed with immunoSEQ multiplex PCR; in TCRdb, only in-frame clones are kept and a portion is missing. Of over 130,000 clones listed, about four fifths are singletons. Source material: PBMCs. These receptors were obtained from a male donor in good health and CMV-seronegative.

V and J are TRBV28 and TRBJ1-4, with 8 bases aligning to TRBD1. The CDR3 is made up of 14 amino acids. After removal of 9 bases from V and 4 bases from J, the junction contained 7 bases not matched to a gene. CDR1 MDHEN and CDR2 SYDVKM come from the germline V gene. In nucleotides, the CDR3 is TGTGCCAGTAAACAGGGGGATCATAATGAAAAACTGTTTTTT. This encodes CASKQGDHNEKLFF.

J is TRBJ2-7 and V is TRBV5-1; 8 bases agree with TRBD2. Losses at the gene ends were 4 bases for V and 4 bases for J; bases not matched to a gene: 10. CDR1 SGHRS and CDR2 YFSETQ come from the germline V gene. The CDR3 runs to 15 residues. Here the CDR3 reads CASSPRAGVSYEQYF. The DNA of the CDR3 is TGCGCCAGCAGCCCGAGAGCGGGAGTATCTTACGAGCAGTACTTC. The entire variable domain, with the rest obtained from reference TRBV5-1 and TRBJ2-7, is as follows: KAGVTQTPRYLIKTRGQQVTLSCSPISGHRSVSWYQQTPGQGLQFLFEYFSETQRNKGNFPGRFSGRQFSNSRSEMNVSTLELGDSALYLCASSPRAGVSYEQYFGPGTRLTVT.

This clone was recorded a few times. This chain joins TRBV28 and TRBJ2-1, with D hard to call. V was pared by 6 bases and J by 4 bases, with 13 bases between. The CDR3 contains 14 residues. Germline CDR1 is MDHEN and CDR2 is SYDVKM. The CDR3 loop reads CASSTSLQYNEQFF. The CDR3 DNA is TGTGCCAGCAGCACCAGTCTCCAATACAATGAGCAGTTCTTC.

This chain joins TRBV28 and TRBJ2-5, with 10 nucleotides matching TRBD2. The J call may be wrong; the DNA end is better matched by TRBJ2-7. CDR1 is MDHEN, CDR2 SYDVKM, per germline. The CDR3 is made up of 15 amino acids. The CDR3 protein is CASSRTPSGSYEQYF. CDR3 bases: TGTGCCAGCAGCAGAACTCCTAGCGGGAGCTACGAGCAGTACTTC.

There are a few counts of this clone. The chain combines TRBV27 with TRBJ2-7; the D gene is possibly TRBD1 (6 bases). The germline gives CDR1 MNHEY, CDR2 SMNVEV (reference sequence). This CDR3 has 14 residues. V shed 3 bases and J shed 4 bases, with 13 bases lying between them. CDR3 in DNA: TGTGCCAGCAGTTTTGGCAGGGGTGGTTACGAGCAGTACTTC. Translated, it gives CASSFGRGGYEQYF.

The CDR3 DNA follows: TGTGCCAGCAGCTTGGTCGGCGGGAGGGCCTCGGGAGATACGCAGTATTTT. Translation gives CASSLVGGRASGDTQYF. The chain combines TRBV5-6 with TRBJ2-3, with 9 bases that match TRBD2. V was pared by 0 bases and J by 5 bases, with 10 bases of the junction left unmatched. The CDR3 sequence is 17 residues long. Germline V CDR1 and CDR2: SGHDT, YYEEEE.

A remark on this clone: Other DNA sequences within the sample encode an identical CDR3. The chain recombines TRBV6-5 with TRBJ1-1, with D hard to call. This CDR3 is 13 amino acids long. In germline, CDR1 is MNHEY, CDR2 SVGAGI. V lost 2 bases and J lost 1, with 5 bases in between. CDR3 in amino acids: CASSYGRNTEAFF. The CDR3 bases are TGTGCCAGCAGTTACGGTAGGAACACTGAAGCTTTCTTT.

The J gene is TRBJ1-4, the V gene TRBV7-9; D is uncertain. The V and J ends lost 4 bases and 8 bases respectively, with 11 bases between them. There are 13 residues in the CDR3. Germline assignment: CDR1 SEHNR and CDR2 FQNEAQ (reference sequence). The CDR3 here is CASSYPREEKLFF. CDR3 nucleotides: TGTGCCAGCAGCTACCCACGTGAGGAAAAACTGTTTTTT.

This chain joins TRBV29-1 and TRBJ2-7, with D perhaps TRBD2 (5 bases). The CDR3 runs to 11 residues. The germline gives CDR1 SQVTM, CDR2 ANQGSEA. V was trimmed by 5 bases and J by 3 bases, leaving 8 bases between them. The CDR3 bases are TGCAGCGTTTCGGAGGACTACGAGCAGTACTTC. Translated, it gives CSVSEDYEQYF.

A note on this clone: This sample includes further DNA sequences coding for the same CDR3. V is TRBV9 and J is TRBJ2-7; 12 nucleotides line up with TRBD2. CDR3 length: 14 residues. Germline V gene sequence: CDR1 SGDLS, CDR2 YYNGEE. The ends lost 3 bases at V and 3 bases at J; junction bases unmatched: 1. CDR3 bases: TGTGCCAGCAGCGCGGGACTAGCGGGCTACGAGCAGTACTTC. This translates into CASSAGLAGYEQYF.

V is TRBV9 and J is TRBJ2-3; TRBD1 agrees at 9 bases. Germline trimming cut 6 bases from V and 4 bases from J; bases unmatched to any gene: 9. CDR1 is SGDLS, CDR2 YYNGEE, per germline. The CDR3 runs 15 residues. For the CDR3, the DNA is TGTGCCAGCACTCGGGGGGACAGGGTGGCAGATACGCAGTATTTT. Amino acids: CASTRGDRVADTQYF. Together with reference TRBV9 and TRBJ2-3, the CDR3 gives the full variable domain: DSGVTQTPKHLITATGQRVTLRCSPRSGDLSVYWYQQSLDQGLQFLIQYYNGEERAKGNILERFSAQQFPDLHSELNLSSLELGDSALYFCASTRGDRVADTQYFGPGTRLTVL.

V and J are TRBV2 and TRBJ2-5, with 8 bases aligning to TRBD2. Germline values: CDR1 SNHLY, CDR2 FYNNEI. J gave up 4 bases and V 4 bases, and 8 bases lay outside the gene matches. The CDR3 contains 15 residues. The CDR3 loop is CASSGNSGARETQYF. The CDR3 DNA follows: TGTGCCAGCAGTGGGAATAGCGGGGCAAGAGAGACCCAGTACTTC.

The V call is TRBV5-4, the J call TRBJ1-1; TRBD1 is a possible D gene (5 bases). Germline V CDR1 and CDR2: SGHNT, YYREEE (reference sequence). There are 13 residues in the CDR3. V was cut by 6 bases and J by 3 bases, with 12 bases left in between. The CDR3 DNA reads TGTGCCAGCAATTCAGGGCTGGACACTGAAGCTTTCTTT. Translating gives CASNSGLDTEAFF.

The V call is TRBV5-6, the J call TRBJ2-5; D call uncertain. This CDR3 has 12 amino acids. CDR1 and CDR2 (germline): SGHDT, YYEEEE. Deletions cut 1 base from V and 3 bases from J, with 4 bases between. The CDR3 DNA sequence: TGTGCCAGCAGCTTGAGAGAAGAGACCCAGTACTTC. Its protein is CASSLREETQYF.

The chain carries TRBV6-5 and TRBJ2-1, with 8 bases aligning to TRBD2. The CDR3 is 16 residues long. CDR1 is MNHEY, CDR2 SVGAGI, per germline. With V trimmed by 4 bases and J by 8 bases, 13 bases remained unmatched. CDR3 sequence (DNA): TGTGCCAGCAGTTCCTACCTAGCGGGCAACCGGCATGAGCAGTTCTTC. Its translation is CASSSYLAGNRHEQFF.

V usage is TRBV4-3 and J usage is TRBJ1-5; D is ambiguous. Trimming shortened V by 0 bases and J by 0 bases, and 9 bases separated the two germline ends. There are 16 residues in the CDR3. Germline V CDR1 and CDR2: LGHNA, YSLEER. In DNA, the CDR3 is TGCGCCAGCAGCCAAGAGTATCCAGATAGCAATCAGCCCCAGCATTTT. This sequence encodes CASSQEYPDSNQPQHF.

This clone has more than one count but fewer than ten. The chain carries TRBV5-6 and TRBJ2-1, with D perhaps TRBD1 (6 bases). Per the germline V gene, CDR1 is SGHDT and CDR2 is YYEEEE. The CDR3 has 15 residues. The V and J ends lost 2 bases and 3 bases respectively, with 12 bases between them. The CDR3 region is CASSLRLDSYNEQFF. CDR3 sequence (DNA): TGTGCCAGCAGCTTACGGCTGGACAGCTACAATGAGCAGTTCTTC.

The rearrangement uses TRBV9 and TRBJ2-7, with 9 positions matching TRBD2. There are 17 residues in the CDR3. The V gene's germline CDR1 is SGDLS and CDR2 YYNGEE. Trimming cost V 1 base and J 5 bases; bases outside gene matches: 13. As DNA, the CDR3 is TGTGCCAGCAGCGTAAGCTACGGGAGCGGGAGGAGAAACGAGCAGTACTTC. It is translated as CASSVSYGSGRRNEQYF.

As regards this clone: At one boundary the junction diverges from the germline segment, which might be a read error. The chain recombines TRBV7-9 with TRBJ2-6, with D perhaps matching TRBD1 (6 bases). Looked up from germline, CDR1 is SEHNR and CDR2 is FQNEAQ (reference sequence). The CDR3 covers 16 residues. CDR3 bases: TGTTCCAGCAGCTTACAGGGCCTTTCTGGGGCCAACGTCCTGACTTTC. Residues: CSSSLQGLSGANVLTF. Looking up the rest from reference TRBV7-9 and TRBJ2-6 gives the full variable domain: DTGVSQNPRHKITKRGQNVTFRCDPISEHNRLYWYRQTLGQGPEFLTYFQNEAQLEKSRLLSDRFSAERPKGSFSTLEIQRTEQGDSAMYLCSSSLQGLSGANVLTFGAGSRLTVL.

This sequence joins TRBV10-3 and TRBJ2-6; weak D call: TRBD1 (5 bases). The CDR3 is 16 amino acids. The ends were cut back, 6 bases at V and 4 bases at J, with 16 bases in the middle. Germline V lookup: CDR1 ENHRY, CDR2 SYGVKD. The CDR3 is CAIRQSPRTGANVLTF. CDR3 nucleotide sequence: TGTGCCATCAGACAAAGCCCAAGGACAGGGGCCAACGTCCTGACTTTC.

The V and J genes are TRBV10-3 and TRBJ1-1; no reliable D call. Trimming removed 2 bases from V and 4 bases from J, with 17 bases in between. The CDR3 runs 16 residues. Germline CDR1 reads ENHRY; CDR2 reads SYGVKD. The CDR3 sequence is CAISESPGRVSTEAFF. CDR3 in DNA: TGTGCCATCAGTGAGAGTCCGGGTCGAGTAAGCACTGAAGCTTTCTTT.

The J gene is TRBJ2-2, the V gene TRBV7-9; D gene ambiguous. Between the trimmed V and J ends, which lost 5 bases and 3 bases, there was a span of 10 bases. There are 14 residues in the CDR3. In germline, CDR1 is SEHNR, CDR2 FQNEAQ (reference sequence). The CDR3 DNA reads TGTGCCAGCAGCGCTGGAGTTTACACCGGGGAGCTGTTTTTT. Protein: CASSAGVYTGELFF. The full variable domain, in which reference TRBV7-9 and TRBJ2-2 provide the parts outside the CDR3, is DTGVSQNPRHKITKRGQNVTFRCDPISEHNRLYWYRQTLGQGPEFLTYFQNEAQLEKSRLLSDRFSAERPKGSFSTLEIQRTEQGDSAMYLCASSAGVYTGELFFGEGSRLTVL.

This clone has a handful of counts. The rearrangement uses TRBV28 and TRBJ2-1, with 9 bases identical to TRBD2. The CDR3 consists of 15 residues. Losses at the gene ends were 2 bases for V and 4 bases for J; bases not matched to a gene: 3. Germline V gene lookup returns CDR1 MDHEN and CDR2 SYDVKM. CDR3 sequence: CASSLGGGVYNEQFF. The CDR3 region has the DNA TGTGCCAGCAGTTTAGGCGGGGGGGTTTACAATGAGCAGTTCTTC.

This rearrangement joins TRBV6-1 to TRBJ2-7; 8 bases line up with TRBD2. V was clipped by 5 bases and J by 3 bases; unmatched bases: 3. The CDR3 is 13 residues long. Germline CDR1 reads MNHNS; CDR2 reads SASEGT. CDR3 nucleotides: TGTGCCAGCAGTTCCGGGACTAGCTACGAGCAGTACTTC. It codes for CASSSGTSYEQYF.

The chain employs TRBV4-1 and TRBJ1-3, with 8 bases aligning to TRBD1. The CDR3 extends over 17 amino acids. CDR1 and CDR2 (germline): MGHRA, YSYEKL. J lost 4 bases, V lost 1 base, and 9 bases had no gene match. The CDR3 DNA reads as TGCGCCAGCAGCCAAGGGCGTCAGGGGGCTAAAGGAAACACCATATATTTT. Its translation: CASSQGRQGAKGNTIYF.

CDR3 loop: CASSPNAGGAYNEQFF. Written as DNA, the CDR3 is TGTGCCAGCAGCCCGAATGCGGGAGGGGCCTACAATGAGCAGTTCTTC. V is TRBV7-3 and J is TRBJ2-1; TRBD2 agrees at 9 bases. Germline V CDR1 and CDR2: SGHTA, FQGTGA. This CDR3 region has 16 residues. The V segment lost 5 bases and the J segment 2 bases; nucleotides outside the gene matches: 7.